This paragraph reports one T cell receptor (beta chain). Its target is not known. This record belongs to a study of T cell responses to AZD1222 COVID-19 vaccine. About the research overall: Second-dose intervals near 4 or 12 weeks were combined.

Points from the study as a whole: Along spike, vaccine-associated CD4 TCRs were found throughout, with dominance at 160-218 and 743-854. At baseline, seropositivity was found in only six or seven AZD1222 recipients.

TCRdb's copy holds only in-frame clones and misses some; the assay was immunoSEQ multiplex PCR. The repertoire has some 97,000 clones, approximately 87% of them found once; the top ten carry approximately 15%. The sample consisted of peripheral blood, taken on day 0 of AZD1222 vaccination. The origin of this receptor is an adult in good health.

CDR3 region: CASRPDWSGYEQYF. In nucleotides, the CDR3 is TGTGCCAGCAGACCAGACTGGAGCGGGTACGAGCAGTACTTC. The rearrangement uses TRBV6-5 and TRBJ2-7, with TRBD2 as a possible D gene (6 bases). Germline lookup yields CDR1 MNHEY and CDR2 SVGAGI. Trimming pared 6 bases from V and 4 bases from J, leaving 16 bases between. The CDR3 length is 14 residues.